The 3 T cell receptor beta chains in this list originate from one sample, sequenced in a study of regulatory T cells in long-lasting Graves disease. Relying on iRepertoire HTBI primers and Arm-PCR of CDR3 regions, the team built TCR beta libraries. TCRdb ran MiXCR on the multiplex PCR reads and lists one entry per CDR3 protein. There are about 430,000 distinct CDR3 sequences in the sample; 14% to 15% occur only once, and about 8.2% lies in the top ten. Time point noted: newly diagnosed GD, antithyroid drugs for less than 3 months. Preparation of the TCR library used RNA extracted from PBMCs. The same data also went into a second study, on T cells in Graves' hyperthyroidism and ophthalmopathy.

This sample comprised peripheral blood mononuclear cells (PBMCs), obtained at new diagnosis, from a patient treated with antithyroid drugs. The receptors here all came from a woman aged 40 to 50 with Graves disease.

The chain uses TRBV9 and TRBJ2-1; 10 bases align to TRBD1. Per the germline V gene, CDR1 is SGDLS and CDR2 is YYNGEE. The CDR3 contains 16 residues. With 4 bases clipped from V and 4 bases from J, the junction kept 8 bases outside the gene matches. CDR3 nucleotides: TGTGCCAGCAGCCCTCCGGGACAGGGGATATACAATGAGCAGTTCTTC. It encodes CASSPPGQGIYNEQFF.

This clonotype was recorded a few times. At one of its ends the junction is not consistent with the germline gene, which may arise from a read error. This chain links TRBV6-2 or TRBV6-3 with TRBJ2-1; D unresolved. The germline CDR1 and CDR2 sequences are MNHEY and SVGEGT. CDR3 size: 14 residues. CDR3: CVSSYPQTGNEQFF. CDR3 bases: TGTGTCAGCAGTTACCCCCAGACGGGTAATGAGCAGTTCTTC.

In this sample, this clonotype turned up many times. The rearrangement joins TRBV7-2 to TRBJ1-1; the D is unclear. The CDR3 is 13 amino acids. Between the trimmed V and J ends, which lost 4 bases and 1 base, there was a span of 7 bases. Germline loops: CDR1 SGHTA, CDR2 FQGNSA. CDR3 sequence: CASSSFANTEAFF. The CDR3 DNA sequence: TGTGCCAGCAGCTCCTTTGCGAACACTGAAGCTTTCTTT.